The 12 T cell receptor beta chains reported below all come from one sample, sequenced in a study of persistence of HIV-infected CD4 T cells. Cells were stimulated nonspecifically with anti-CD3/anti-CD28 magnetic beads. Responding CD4+ T cells were sorted by upregulation of both CD40 ligand and CD69. Their target antigens are unknown. This was the immunoSEQ version 4 assay in survey mode. Sequenced by immunoSEQ multiplex PCR; TCRdb stores in-frame clones only, minus some. The sample lists 40,000 to 45,000 clones; more than 80% were seen once. Source: CD4+ T cells sorted from PBMCs after 18-hour stimulation, taken from a patient who received antiretroviral therapy. The receptors shown here come from an adult man with HIV who was CMV-seropositive.

The chain has TRBV2 and TRBJ2-2, with 9 positions matching TRBD1. Germline V gene data show CDR1 as SNHLY and CDR2 as FYNNEI. The CDR3 is 15 amino acids. Trimming at V came to 4 bases and at J to 5 bases, leaving 5 bases not matched to a gene. The CDR3, as DNA: TGTGCCAGCAGTGTCGGGACAGGGTCAACCGGGGAGCTGTTTTTT. It codes for CASSVGTGSTGELFF.

This CDR3 reads CASSMGGTDQPQHF. As DNA, the CDR3 is TGTGCCAGCAGCATGGGCGGGACGGATCAGCCCCAGCATTTT. This chain links TRBV7-9 with TRBJ1-5; maybe TRBD1 (5 bases). The germline V gene has CDR1 SEHNR and CDR2 FQNEAQ (reference sequence). This CDR3 is 14 amino acids long. V lost 5 bases to trimming and J lost 5 bases, with 13 bases between them. The complete variable domain, with remaining parts taken from reference TRBV7-9 and TRBJ1-5, reads DTGVSQNPRHKITKRGQNVTFRCDPISEHNRLYWYRQTLGQGPEFLTYFQNEAQLEKSRLLSDRFSAERPKGSFSTLEIQRTEQGDSAMYLCASSMGGTDQPQHFGDGTRLSIL.

CDR3 in amino acids: CSVSRASGNTIYF. In DNA, the CDR3 is TGCAGCGTTAGCAGGGCCTCTGGAAACACCATATATTTT. The chain joins TRBV29-1 to TRBJ1-3, with TRBD1 as a possible D gene (5 bases). Trimming removed 5 bases from V and 0 bases from J, with 8 bases in between. CDR1 and CDR2 from the germline V gene are SQVTM and ANQGSEA. This CDR3 comprises 13 residues.

The chain carries TRBV29-1 and TRBJ2-1, with 8 bases matching TRBD2. V was clipped by 7 bases and J by 4 bases; unmatched bases: 9. The CDR3 extends over 14 amino acids. The germline CDR1 and CDR2 sequences are SQVTM and ANQGSEA. The CDR3, as DNA: TGCAGCGCCCGGGGGGCGGGGGGTTACAATGAGCAGTTCTTC. It is translated as CSARGAGGYNEQFF.

The genes are TRBV6-5 and TRBJ1-1; 8 bases align to TRBD1. The germline V gene encodes CDR1 MNHEY and CDR2 SVGAGI. The CDR3 is 14 residues long. V was pared by 6 bases and J by 1 base, with 4 bases of the junction left unmatched. The CDR3 protein is CASSSGTGNTEAFF. The CDR3, as DNA: TGTGCCAGCAGCTCCGGGACAGGGAACACTGAAGCTTTCTTT.

The J gene is TRBJ2-7, the V gene TRBV5-1; 7 positions match TRBD1. CDR3 length: 13 amino acids. V was clipped by 4 bases and J by 4 bases; unmatched bases: 5. The V gene's germline CDR1 is SGHRS and CDR2 YFSETQ. The CDR3 here is CASSQTGPYEQYF. CDR3 DNA: TGCGCCAGCAGCCAGACAGGGCCTTACGAGCAGTACTTC. Variable domain in full (rest from reference TRBV5-1 and TRBJ2-7): KAGVTQTPRYLIKTRGQQVTLSCSPISGHRSVSWYQQTPGQGLQFLFEYFSETQRNKGNFPGRFSGRQFSNSRSEMNVSTLELGDSALYLCASSQTGPYEQYFGPGTRLTVT.

The genes are TRBV5-1 and TRBJ1-4, with D hard to call. Trimming pared 4 bases from V and 0 bases from J, leaving 10 bases between. The germline V gene has CDR1 SGHRS and CDR2 YFSETQ. CDR3 size: 15 residues. The CDR3 here is CASSPEIATNEKLFF. In DNA, the CDR3 is TGCGCCAGCAGCCCGGAGATTGCAACTAATGAAAAACTGTTTTTT.

The chain uses TRBV21-1 and TRBJ2-7. TRBV21-1 is an annotated pseudogene. The CDR3 covers 12 residues. Written as DNA, the CDR3 is TGTGCCAGCAGCCTGGTATCGTACGAGCAGTACTTC. Translated: CASSLVSYEQYF.

The V gene is TRBV6-5, the J gene TRBJ1-5; D remains ambiguous. The germline V gene has CDR1 MNHEY and CDR2 SVGAGI. V was trimmed by 6 bases and J by 0 bases, leaving 9 bases between them. This CDR3 has 14 amino acids. The CDR3 coding sequence is TGTGCCAGCAGCGGCCTCTATAGCAATCAGCCCCAGCATTTT. This codes for CASSGLYSNQPQHF.

The rearrangement links TRBV20-1 to TRBJ1-2; the D is unclear. Germline lookup yields CDR1 DFQATT and CDR2 SNEGSKA (reference sequence). Trimming took off 4 bases at V and 8 bases at J, with 8 bases between the two ends. The CDR3 sequence is 10 residues long. The CDR3 loop is CSANLGGYTF. The CDR3 coding sequence is TGCAGTGCTAACTTGGGGGGCTACACCTTC.

This rearrangement joins TRBV7-2 to TRBJ1-2, with D unresolved. Per germline, CDR1 SGHTA and CDR2 FQGNSA. The V gene lost 3 bases and the J gene lost 8 bases, with 19 bases spanning the gap. The CDR3 has 15 amino acids. CDR3 residues: CASSFRPATSGGYTF. DNA of the CDR3: TGTGCCAGCAGCTTCCGACCGGCCACGTCGGGGGGCTACACCTTC.

The rearrangement joins TRBV7-8 to TRBJ1-4; a weak D match, TRBD1 (5 bases). The CDR3 has 20 amino acids. Germline CDR1 reads SGHVS; CDR2 reads FQNEAQ. With 3 bases removed from V and 0 bases from J, the gap between germline ends came to 23 bases. In DNA form, the CDR3 reads TGTGCCAGCAGCTTCGCCGGGGGTTTGGGTACCCGCTCAACTAATGAAAAACTGTTTTTT. It specifies CASSFAGGLGTRSTNEKLFF.